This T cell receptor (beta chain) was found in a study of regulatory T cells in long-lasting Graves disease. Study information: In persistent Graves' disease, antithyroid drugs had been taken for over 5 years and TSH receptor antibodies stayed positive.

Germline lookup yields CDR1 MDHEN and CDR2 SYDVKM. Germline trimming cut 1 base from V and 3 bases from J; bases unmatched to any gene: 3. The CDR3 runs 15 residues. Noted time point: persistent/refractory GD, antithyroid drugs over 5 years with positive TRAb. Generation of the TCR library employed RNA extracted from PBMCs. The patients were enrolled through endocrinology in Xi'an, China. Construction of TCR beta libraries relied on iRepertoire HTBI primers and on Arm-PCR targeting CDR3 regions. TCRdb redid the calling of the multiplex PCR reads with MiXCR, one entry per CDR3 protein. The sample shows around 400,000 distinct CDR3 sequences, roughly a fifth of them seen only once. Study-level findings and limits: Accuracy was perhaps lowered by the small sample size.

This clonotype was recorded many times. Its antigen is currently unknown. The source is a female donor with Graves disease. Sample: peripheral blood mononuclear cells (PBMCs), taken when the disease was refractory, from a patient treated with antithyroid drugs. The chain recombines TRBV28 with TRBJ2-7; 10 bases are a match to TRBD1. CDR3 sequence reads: CASSLLGQGVYEQYF. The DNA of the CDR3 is TGTGCCAGCAGTTTATTAGGACAGGGGGTCTACGAGCAGTACTTC. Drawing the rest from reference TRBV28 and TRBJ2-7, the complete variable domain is DVKVTQSSRYLVKRTGEKVFLECVQDMDHENMFWYRQDPGLGLRLIYFSYDVKMKEKGDIPEGYSVSREKKERFSLILESASTNQTSMYLCASSLLGQGVYEQYFGPGTRLTVT.